The clone carrying this T cell receptor (beta chain) was found a few times. Clones were sequenced by immunoSEQ multiplex PCR, and TCRdb holds only the in-frame ones, with some missing. The table has 50,000 or so clones, 91% seen once. This specimen comes from a study of T cell changes during pregnancy in multiple sclerosis. The length of the CDR3 is 15 residues. Germline CDR1 SGDLS, CDR2 YYNGEE. V was clipped by 3 bases and J by 2 bases, with 14 bases between them. The chain couples TRBV9 to TRBJ1-2, with D perhaps matching TRBD1 (6 bases). The sequence came from a female donor with multiple sclerosis, enrolled in a pregnancy study. The sample in question was CD8+ T cells from peripheral blood mononuclear cells, obtained after pregnancy. The CDR3 bases are TGTGCCAGCAGCGCCGGGCGGGGGGGCAACTATGGCTACACCTTC. Translation gives CASSAGRGGNYGYTF. The whole variable domain, remainder taken from reference TRBV9 and TRBJ1-2, is DSGVTQTPKHLITATGQRVTLRCSPRSGDLSVYWYQQSLDQGLQFLIQYYNGEERAKGNILERFSAQQFPDLHSELNLSSLELGDSALYFCASSAGRGGNYGYTFGSGTRLTVV.